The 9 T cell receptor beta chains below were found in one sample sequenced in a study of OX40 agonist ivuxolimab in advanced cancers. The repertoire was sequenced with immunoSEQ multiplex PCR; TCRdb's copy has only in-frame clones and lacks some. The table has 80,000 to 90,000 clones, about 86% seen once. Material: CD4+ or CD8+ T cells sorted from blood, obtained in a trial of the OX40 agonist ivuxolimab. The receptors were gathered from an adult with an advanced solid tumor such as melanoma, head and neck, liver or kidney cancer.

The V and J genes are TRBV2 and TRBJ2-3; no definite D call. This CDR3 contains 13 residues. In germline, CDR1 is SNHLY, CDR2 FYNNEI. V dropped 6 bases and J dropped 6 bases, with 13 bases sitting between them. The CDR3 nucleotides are TGTGCCAGCAGCGGCACTGGTCGCGATACGCAGTATTTT. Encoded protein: CASSGTGRDTQYF.

CDR3 DNA sequence: TGCGCCAGCAGGAAGTCCGGACAGGGGTATAATGAAAAACTGTTTTTT. Its translation: CASRKSGQGYNEKLFF. The V call is TRBV5-1, the J call TRBJ1-4; 9 nucleotides agree with TRBD1. CDR3 length equals 16 residues. With 5 bases clipped from V and 4 bases from J, the junction kept 9 bases outside the gene matches. Germline CDR1 is SGHRS and CDR2 is YFSETQ.

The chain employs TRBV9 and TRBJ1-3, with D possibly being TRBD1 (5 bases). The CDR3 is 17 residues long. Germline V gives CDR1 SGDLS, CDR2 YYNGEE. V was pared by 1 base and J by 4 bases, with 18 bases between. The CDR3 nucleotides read TGTGCCAGCAGCGTAAGTCCTACCCAGGGCGGGGGAAACACCATATATTTT. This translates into CASSVSPTQGGGNTIYF.

Here the CDR3 DNA reads TGCGCCAGCAGCCCTGGACAGGGGAACACTGAAGCTTTCTTT. It specifies CASSPGQGNTEAFF. J is TRBJ1-1 and V is TRBV5-1; 8 bases agree with TRBD1. V was pared by 4 bases and J by 1 base, with 3 bases of the junction left unmatched. The CDR3 is made up of 14 amino acids. CDR1 and CDR2 (germline): SGHRS, YFSETQ.

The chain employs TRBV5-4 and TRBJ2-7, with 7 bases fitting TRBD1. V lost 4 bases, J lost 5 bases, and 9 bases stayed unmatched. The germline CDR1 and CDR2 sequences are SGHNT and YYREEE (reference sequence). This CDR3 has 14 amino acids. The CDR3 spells CASSETGTANEQYF. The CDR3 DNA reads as TGTGCCAGCAGCGAGACCGGGACAGCTAACGAGCAGTACTTC.

The chain's CDR3 is CASRDLWNQPQHF. As DNA, the CDR3 is TGTGCCAGCAGGGACTTGTGGAATCAGCCCCAGCATTTT. The rearrangement links TRBV28 to TRBJ1-5; D is unresolved. Germline-derived CDR1 and CDR2 are MDHEN and SYDVKM. The V end lost 6 bases, the J end lost 4 bases, and 10 bases lay between the germline ends. This CDR3 comprises 13 residues.

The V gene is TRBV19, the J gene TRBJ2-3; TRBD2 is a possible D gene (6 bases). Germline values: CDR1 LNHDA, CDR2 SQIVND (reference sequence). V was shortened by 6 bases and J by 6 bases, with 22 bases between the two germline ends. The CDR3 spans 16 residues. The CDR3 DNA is TGTGCCAGTAGCTTAGGGACTCCGGATTTAAGTGATACGCAGTATTTT. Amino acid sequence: CASSLGTPDLSDTQYF.

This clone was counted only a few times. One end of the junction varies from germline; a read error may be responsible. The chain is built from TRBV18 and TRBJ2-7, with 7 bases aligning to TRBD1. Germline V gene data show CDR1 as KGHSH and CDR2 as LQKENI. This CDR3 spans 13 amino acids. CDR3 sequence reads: CASSPGDRAKAHF. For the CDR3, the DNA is TGTGCCAGCTCACCAGGCGACAGGGCGAAAGCGCACTTC.

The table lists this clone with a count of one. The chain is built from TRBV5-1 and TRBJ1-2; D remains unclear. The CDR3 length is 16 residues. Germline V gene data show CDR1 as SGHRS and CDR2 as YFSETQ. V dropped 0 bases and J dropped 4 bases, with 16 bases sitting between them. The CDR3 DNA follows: TGCGCCAGCAGCTTGGAAGGCAATACGGCGGGCTATGGCTACACCTTC. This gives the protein CASSLEGNTAGYGYTF. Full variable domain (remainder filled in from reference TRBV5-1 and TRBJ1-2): KAGVTQTPRYLIKTRGQQVTLSCSPISGHRSVSWYQQTPGQGLQFLFEYFSETQRNKGNFPGRFSGRQFSNSRSEMNVSTLELGDSALYLCASSLEGNTAGYGYTFGSGTRLTVV.